This is a list of T cell receptor beta chains from one sample in a study of T cell responses to AZD1222 COVID-19 vaccine. Measured with immunoSEQ multiplex PCR; TCRdb has only the in-frame clones, and not every one. This table has about 83,000 clones, more than 70% appearing once. This specimen consisted of peripheral blood, obtained on day 0 of AZD1222 vaccination. Receptor source: an adult in good health. CDR3s include the opening cysteine and the closing phenylalanine or tryptophan. The listing skips clone size in some rows; elsewhere it reads once, few, many or a size class.

v_gene	j_gene	abundance	CDR3aa
TRBV10-3	TRBJ2-7	-	CAISESGGHAYEQYF
TRBV13	TRBJ1-5	-	CASSRGQNNQPQHF
TRBV27	TRBJ2-1	-	CASTEAPYNEQFF
TRBV6-6	TRBJ2-2	-	CASSIEGERTGELFF
TRBV18	TRBJ2-5	-	CASSPRDGSETQYF
TRBV27	TRBJ2-7	once	CASYPLGGASYEQYF
TRBV5-3	TRBJ1-3	-	CARSAVRQNSGNTIYF
TRBV12-3/TRBV12-4	TRBJ1-3	-	CASSFLGSDTIYF
TRBV19	TRBJ2-1	-	CASSLGLAGDPRFF
TRBV28	TRBJ2-3	-	CASSLTQTLAASTDTQYF
TRBV7-9	TRBJ2-2	-	CASSSRIADGLGGELFF
TRBV15	TRBJ2-3	-	CAVRAPGDTQYF
TRBV5-1	TRBJ2-5	-	CASSLPPGTREETQYF
TRBV4-1	TRBJ2-2	-	CASSQDAGSSGELFF
TRBV29-1	TRBJ2-2	-	CSVRHDPTGELFF
TRBV9	TRBJ2-7	-	CASSVGVNYEQYF
TRBV5-6	TRBJ2-1	-	CASSSGPSSYNEQFF
TRBV25-1	TRBJ2-3	few	CASTGTGGPDTQYF
TRBV6-2/TRBV6-3	TRBJ1-2	-	CASSYPWDRGNYGYTF
TRBV6-5	TRBJ1-1	-	CASTNDRVRAEAFF
TRBV28	TRBJ2-7	-	CASSPTREAGEQYF
TRBV6-2/TRBV6-3	TRBJ2-1	-	CASSYSGEPYNEQFF
TRBV6-2/TRBV6-3	TRBJ2-3	-	CASTPATSGDTQYF
TRBV6-5	TRBJ1-4	-	CASSSSGTGYQKLFF
TRBV6-5	TRBJ2-7	-	CASRLSEGANEQYF
TRBV2	TRBJ2-1	-	CASSDLATNYNEQFF
TRBV9	TRBJ2-1	-	CASSVGVLLGNEQFF
TRBV28	TRBJ1-4	-	CASSRGQEAEKLFF
TRBV7-2	TRBJ2-2	-	CASSLFRRGHPTGELFF
TRBV25-1	TRBJ2-2	once	CASIGRTNTGELFF
TRBV2	TRBJ1-4	-	CASSWDPGQLTTNEKLFF
TRBV11-1	TRBJ2-2	-	CASSRPGGPGELFF
TRBV21-1	TRBJ2-7	-	CASSKGARDREFYEQYF